This entry lists 31 T cell receptor beta chains sequenced from one sample in a study of identifying expanded T cells in peripheral blood. Here immunoSEQ multiplex PCR was the method, and the copy in TCRdb shows in-frame clones only, minus some. The sample lists some 99,000 clones, about nine tenths occurring once. The specimen sequenced was blood. These receptors all come from a person between 18 and 70 years old in good health.

The chain joins TRBV4-1 to TRBJ2-6; D is ambiguous. CDR1 is MGHRA and CDR2 is YSYEKL in the germline V gene. The V end lost 6 bases, the J end lost 0 bases, and 9 bases lay between the germline ends. CDR3 length: 15 amino acids. CDR3 protein: CASRGRNSGANVLTF. The DNA of the CDR3 is TGCGCCAGCAGGGGAAGAAACTCTGGGGCCAACGTCCTGACTTTC.

The V call is TRBV7-2, the J call TRBJ2-7, with 11 bases identical to TRBD2. The V and J ends lost 1 base and 4 bases, in that order; junction bases with no gene match: 15. Germline V gives CDR1 SGHTA, CDR2 FQGNSA. The CDR3 has 19 residues. Written as DNA, the CDR3 is TGTGCCAGCAGCTTAGTGGTTAGTACAGGAGGGACTAGCGGTTACGAGCAGTACTTC. The encoded protein is CASSLVVSTGGTSGYEQYF.

The chain links TRBV9 to TRBJ1-6; D is ambiguous. The germline V gene encodes CDR1 SGDLS and CDR2 YYNGEE. Between the trimmed V and J ends, which lost 0 bases and 5 bases, there was a span of 9 bases. The CDR3 loop spans 15 amino acids. CDR3 loop: CASSVGQIHNSPLHF. In DNA form, the CDR3 reads TGTGCCAGCAGCGTAGGACAAATTCATAATTCACCCCTCCACTTT. The whole variable domain, filled in from reference TRBV9 and TRBJ1-6, reads DSGVTQTPKHLITATGQRVTLRCSPRSGDLSVYWYQQSLDQGLQFLIQYYNGEERAKGNILERFSAQQFPDLHSELNLSSLELGDSALYFCASSVGQIHNSPLHFGNGTRLTVT.

V and J are TRBV11-2 and TRBJ2-2; 9 bases match TRBD1. The CDR3 has 16 amino acids. Losses at the gene ends were 3 bases for V and 6 bases for J; bases not matched to a gene: 8. Germline V gene lookup returns CDR1 SGHAT and CDR2 FQNNGV. CDR3 sequence: CASSFGTGMGSGELFF. The CDR3 DNA is TGTGCCAGCAGCTTCGGGACAGGGATGGGATCCGGGGAGCTGTTTTTT. The full variable domain, completed using reference TRBV11-2 and TRBJ2-2, is EAGVAQSPRYKIIEKRQSVAFWCNPISGHATLYWYQQILGQGPKLLIQFQNNGVVDDSQLPKDRFSAERLKGVDSTLKIQPAKLEDSAVYLCASSFGTGMGSGELFFGEGSRLTVL.

About this clone: Additional DNA sequences in this sample encode the identical CDR3. The genes are TRBV10-1 and TRBJ2-7; D is unresolved. Germline V gene data show CDR1 as WNHNN and CDR2 as SYGVQD (reference sequence). V was cut by 0 bases and J by 5 bases, with 8 bases left in between. This CDR3 is 13 amino acids long. CDR3 nucleotides: TGCGCCAGCAGTGAGTCCTGGGGAAACGAGCAGTACTTC. This gives the protein CASSESWGNEQYF.

The rearrangement uses TRBV5-1 and TRBJ2-2, with 8 positions matching TRBD2. V dropped 2 bases and J dropped 1; count of bases not matched to a gene: 1. The CDR3 has 15 residues. Germline assignment: CDR1 SGHRS and CDR2 YFSETQ. The CDR3 DNA reads TGCGCCAGCAGCTTCAGCGGGGGGAACACCGGGGAGCTGTTTTTT. This gives the protein CASSFSGGNTGELFF. The full variable domain, rest sourced from reference TRBV5-1 and TRBJ2-2, is KAGVTQTPRYLIKTRGQQVTLSCSPISGHRSVSWYQQTPGQGLQFLFEYFSETQRNKGNFPGRFSGRQFSNSRSEMNVSTLELGDSALYLCASSFSGGNTGELFFGEGSRLTVL.

The chain carries TRBV30 and TRBJ2-7, with 9 bases matching TRBD1. The CDR3 is made up of 16 amino acids. J gave up 0 bases and V 1 base, and 7 bases lay outside the gene matches. Germline CDR1 and CDR2: GTSNPN and SVGIG (reference sequence). The CDR3 DNA sequence: TGTGCCTGGAGTGGGACGGGGACAGGGAGCTCCTACGAGCAGTACTTC. Residues: CAWSGTGTGSSYEQYF.

The rearrangement links TRBV4-1 to TRBJ1-1, with 7 bases that match TRBD1. V lost 6 bases to trimming and J lost 4 bases; unmatched junction nucleotides: 11. CDR3 length equals 15 residues. Germline CDR1 and CDR2: MGHRA and YSYEKL. The chain's CDR3 is CASSRDDRDGTEAFF. The CDR3 nucleotides read TGCGCCAGCAGTCGGGACGACAGGGACGGCACTGAAGCTTTCTTT.

The chain carries TRBV10-3 and TRBJ2-6; D gene uncertain. Germline lookup yields CDR1 ENHRY and CDR2 SYGVKD. Trimming stripped 4 bases from V and 2 bases from J, with 12 bases between. The CDR3 has 16 residues. CDR3 DNA sequence: TGTGCCATCAGTGGAGGTTTGGAGCCTGGGGCCAACGTCCTGACTTTC. Translated: CAISGGLEPGANVLTF.

The chain uses TRBV18 and TRBJ2-3; TRBD2 matches at 16 bases. CDR1 and CDR2 from the germline V gene are KGHSH and LQKENI. The junction had 19 bases not matched to a gene; V was cut back by 5 bases and J by 11 bases. This CDR3 is built from 19 residues. CDR3 region: CASSSPGTSGRGYPPGQYF. DNA for the CDR3: TGTGCCAGCTCATCCCCGGGGACTAGCGGGAGGGGATACCCCCCGGGGCAGTATTTT.

This chain links TRBV27 with TRBJ2-7; D gene ambiguous. The CDR3 spans 13 residues. The germline gives CDR1 MNHEY, CDR2 SMNVEV (reference sequence). Trimming left V 2 bases short and J 5 bases short, with 10 bases between. The CDR3 spells CASSLTATHEQYF. The CDR3 DNA sequence: TGTGCCAGCAGTTTAACGGCAACCCACGAGCAGTACTTC.

CDR3 nucleotides: TGTGCCAGCAGCTCGGGACTCCCCGAGACCCAGTACTTC. It translates to CASSSGLPETQYF. The chain has TRBV7-8 and TRBJ2-5, with TRBD2 as a possible D gene (6 bases). V was shortened by 4 bases and J by 5 bases, with 11 bases between the two germline ends. Germline assignment: CDR1 SGHVS and CDR2 FQNEAQ. The CDR3 spans 13 residues.

This chain uses TRBV5-1 with TRBJ2-5, with 9 bases that match TRBD1. In germline, CDR1 is SGHRS, CDR2 YFSETQ. Germline trimming cut 4 bases from V and 4 bases from J; bases unmatched to any gene: 8. The length of the CDR3 is 15 residues. Written as DNA, the CDR3 is TGCGCCAGCAGCAAAAGTACAGGGGGCCGAGAGACCCAGTACTTC. Amino acids: CASSKSTGGRETQYF.

The chain's CDR3 is CASSIDPSASGRVTDTQYF. In DNA, the CDR3 is TGTGCCAGTAGTATAGATCCTTCGGCTAGCGGGAGAGTTACAGATACGCAGTATTTT. This sequence joins TRBV19 and TRBJ2-3; TRBD2 agrees at 10 bases. Trimming cost V 0 bases and J 3 bases; bases outside gene matches: 12. The germline V gene encodes CDR1 LNHDA and CDR2 SQIVND (reference sequence). The CDR3 has 19 residues.

The genes are TRBV28 and TRBJ1-3; no definite D call. In germline, CDR1 is MDHEN, CDR2 SYDVKM. Trimming took off 1 base at V and 4 bases at J, with 5 bases between the two ends. The CDR3 totals 13 residues. The CDR3 DNA reads as TGTGCCAGCAGTTTATTTTCCGGAAACACCATATATTTT. This encodes CASSLFSGNTIYF.

This rearrangement joins TRBV4-3 to TRBJ1-4; D is ambiguous. The CDR3 loop spans 15 amino acids. Looked up from germline, CDR1 is LGHNA and CDR2 is YSLEER. The V end lost 1 base, the J end lost 6 bases, and 12 bases lay between the germline ends. The CDR3 coding sequence is TGCGCCAGCAGCCAAGGAGCCCCTATGGATGAAAAACTGTTTTTT. Translated, it gives CASSQGAPMDEKLFF.

This rearrangement joins TRBV7-9 to TRBJ2-5; no clear D gene. This CDR3 comprises 13 residues. CDR1 is SEHNR and CDR2 is FQNEAQ in the germline V gene (reference sequence). V dropped 1 base and J dropped 1 base, with 4 bases sitting between them. This CDR3 reads CASSLGVQETQYF. The CDR3 bases are TGTGCCAGCAGCTTAGGTGTCCAAGAGACCCAGTACTTC.

The chain recombines TRBV6-6 with TRBJ2-7; 14 nucleotides agree with TRBD2. Trimming removed 6 bases from V and 4 bases from J; junction bases left unmatched: 5. The germline V gene encodes CDR1 MNHNY and CDR2 SVGAGI (reference sequence). The CDR3 is 15 amino acids. The CDR3 protein is CASSPGTSGSYEQYF. The CDR3, as DNA: TGTGCCAGCAGCCCAGGGACTAGCGGGAGTTACGAGCAGTACTTC.

The chain joins TRBV5-1 to TRBJ1-1; D is unresolved. V was clipped by 0 bases and J by 7 bases, with 10 bases between them. The V gene's germline CDR1 is SGHRS and CDR2 YFSETQ. There are 13 residues in the CDR3. CDR3 residues: CASSLVGWNEAFF. The CDR3 nucleotides read TGCGCCAGCAGCTTGGTGGGGTGGAATGAAGCTTTCTTT.

The V gene is TRBV28, the J gene TRBJ1-1, with D tentatively TRBD1 (6 bases). Germline assignment: CDR1 MDHEN and CDR2 SYDVKM. This CDR3 contains 15 residues. Trimming stripped 6 bases from V and 1 base from J, with 15 bases between. CDR3 loop: CASSPPGGANTEAFF. In nucleotides, the CDR3 is TGTGCCAGCAGCCCACCGGGGGGGGCGAACACTGAAGCTTTCTTT.

The chain combines TRBV25-1 with TRBJ2-2; possibly TRBD1 for D (5 bases). Trimming removed 2 bases at V and 6 bases at J, with 7 bases between. This CDR3 contains 13 residues. Germline assignment: CDR1 MGHDK and CDR2 SYGVNS. The CDR3 is CASSEQGPGELFF. CDR3 nucleotides: TGTGCCAGCAGTGAACAGGGTCCCGGGGAGCTGTTTTTT.

In its sample, this clone was seen a few times. The V gene is TRBV19, the J gene TRBJ1-5; 8 nucleotides agree with TRBD1. With 4 bases clipped from V and 1 base from J, the junction kept 6 bases outside the gene matches. CDR1 LNHDA and CDR2 SQIVND come from the germline V gene (reference sequence). The CDR3 loop spans 16 amino acids. CDR3 protein: CASSTGQGGSNQPQHF. Here the CDR3 DNA reads TGTGCCAGTAGTACTGGACAGGGCGGGAGCAATCAGCCCCAGCATTTT.

The chain links TRBV5-6 to TRBJ2-7; TRBD1 aligns across 7 bases. This CDR3 region has 15 residues. The V gene end was trimmed by 4 bases and the J gene end by 7 bases; junction bases not matched to a gene: 14. Looked up from germline, CDR1 is SGHDT and CDR2 is YYEEEE. CDR3 coding DNA: TGTGCCAGCAGCAACAGGGACAATAGGGGGCCGGAGCAGTACTTC. It is translated as CASSNRDNRGPEQYF. Variable domain in full (rest from reference TRBV5-6 and TRBJ2-7): DAGVTQSPTHLIKTRGQQVTLRCSPKSGHDTVSWYQQALGQGPQFIFQYYEEEERQRGNFPDRFSGHQFPNYSSELNVNALLLGDSALYLCASSNRDNRGPEQYFGPGTRLTVT.

This clone showed up just once. The chain combines TRBV7-2 with TRBJ1-4; weak D call: TRBD1 (5 bases). Per germline, CDR1 SGHTA and CDR2 FQGNSA. The CDR3 runs 15 residues. The ends were cut back, 3 bases at V and 4 bases at J, with 12 bases in the middle. In nucleotides, the CDR3 is TGTGCCAGCAGCTTCACGGGACGGGGTAATGAAAAACTGTTTTTT. Its translation is CASSFTGRGNEKLFF. The whole variable domain, remainder taken from reference TRBV7-2 and TRBJ1-4, is GAGVSQSPSNKVTEKGKDVELRCDPISGHTALYWYRQSLGQGLEFLIYFQGNSAPDKSGLPSDRFSAERTGGSVSTLTIQRTQQEDSAVYLCASSFTGRGNEKLFFGSGTQLSVL.

The CDR3 loop reads CASSYSLGSELQFF. In DNA, the CDR3 is TGTGCCAGCAGTTACTCTTTGGGCTCCGAACTCCAGTTCTTC. The rearrangement joins TRBV6-5 to TRBJ2-1; D remains unclear. Between the trimmed V and J ends, which lost 0 bases and 13 bases, there was a span of 16 bases. This CDR3 region has 14 residues. Germline V gene lookup returns CDR1 MNHEY and CDR2 SVGAGI.

The chain carries TRBV28 and TRBJ2-2; no clear D gene. V was cut by 4 bases and J by 7 bases, with 10 bases left in between. Germline values: CDR1 MDHEN, CDR2 SYDVKM. This CDR3 has 13 amino acids. CDR3: CASSSYGDGELFF. CDR3 nucleotides: TGTGCCAGCAGTTCCTATGGGGACGGGGAGCTGTTTTTT.

In this sample, this clone turned up a few times. The CDR3 coding sequence is TGTGCCAGCAGTGAAGTACTAGCGGCCACAGATACGCAGTATTTT. This codes for CASSEVLAATDTQYF. The chain carries TRBV6-1 and TRBJ2-3, with 8 bases fitting TRBD2. CDR3 size: 15 residues. The V segment lost 1 base and the J segment 2 bases; nucleotides outside the gene matches: 2. Germline loops: CDR1 MNHNS, CDR2 SASEGT.

This chain uses TRBV7-2 with TRBJ2-1; 15 bases align to TRBD2. The length of the CDR3 is 16 residues. J was trimmed by 7 bases and V by 5 bases; bases with no gene match: 6. Looked up from germline, CDR1 is SGHTA and CDR2 is FQGNSA. As DNA, the CDR3 is TGTGCCAGCAGCGGAGGACTAGCGGGGGGGTGGAATGAGCAGTTCTTC. Translation: CASSGGLAGGWNEQFF. Based on the CDR3 plus reference TRBV7-2 and TRBJ2-1, the full variable domain is GAGVSQSPSNKVTEKGKDVELRCDPISGHTALYWYRQSLGQGLEFLIYFQGNSAPDKSGLPSDRFSAERTGGSVSTLTIQRTQQEDSAVYLCASSGGLAGGWNEQFFGPGTRLTVL.

The rearrangement joins TRBV30 to TRBJ1-3; D is unresolved. This CDR3 comprises 14 residues. The germline gives CDR1 GTSNPN, CDR2 SVGIG (reference sequence). Trimming removed 4 bases at V and 0 bases at J, with 10 bases between. This CDR3 is CAWKVSFSGNTIYF. In nucleotides, the CDR3 is TGTGCCTGGAAGGTATCTTTCTCTGGAAACACCATATATTTT.

This clone appeared a single time. One end of the junction does not line up with germline, which may come from a read error. The V call is TRBV11-3, the J call TRBJ2-1; D remains unclear. The CDR3 totals 14 residues. CDR1 SGHNT and CDR2 YENEEA come from the germline V gene. The CDR3 coding sequence is TGTGCCAGCAGCCTCCACAAATCCTCCAATGAGCAGTTCTTC. As protein: CASSLHKSSNEQFF.

CDR3 DNA sequence: TGTGCCAGCGCTAGCCCTCCCCAGCCCCAGCATTTT. Translation: CASASPPQPQHF. V is TRBV7-8 and J is TRBJ1-5; no reliable D call. The V gene's germline CDR1 is SGHVS and CDR2 FQNEAQ. CDR3 length equals 12 residues. V lost 8 bases, J lost 7 bases, and 12 bases lay in between. Full variable domain (rest looked up from reference TRBV7-8 and TRBJ1-5): GAGVSQSPRYKVAKRGQDVALRCDPISGHVSLFWYQQALGQGPEFLTYFQNEAQLDKSGLPSDRFFAERPEGSVSTLKIQRTQQEDSAVYLCASASPPQPQHFGDGTRLSIL.